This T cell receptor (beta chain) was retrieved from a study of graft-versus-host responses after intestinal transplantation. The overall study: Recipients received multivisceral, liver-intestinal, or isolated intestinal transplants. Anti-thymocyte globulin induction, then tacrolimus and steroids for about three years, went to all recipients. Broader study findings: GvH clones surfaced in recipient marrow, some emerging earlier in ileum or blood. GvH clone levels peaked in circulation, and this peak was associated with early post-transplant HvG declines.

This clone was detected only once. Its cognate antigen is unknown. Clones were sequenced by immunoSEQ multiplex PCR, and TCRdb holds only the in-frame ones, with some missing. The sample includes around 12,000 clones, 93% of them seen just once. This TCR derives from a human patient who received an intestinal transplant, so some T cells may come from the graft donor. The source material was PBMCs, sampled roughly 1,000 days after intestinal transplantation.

CDR3 in DNA: TGTGCCAGCAGCTTTCAGGTCTACGGGGAGGGGCTAACTGAGCAGTTCTTC. Translating gives CASSFQVYGEGLTEQFF. The rearrangement links TRBV7-6 to TRBJ2-1, with 7 bases aligning to TRBD2. In germline, CDR1 is SGHVS, CDR2 FNYEAQ. The junction had 17 bases not matched to a gene; V was cut back by 3 bases and J by 9 bases. The CDR3 consists of 17 residues.